This is a list of T cell receptor beta chains from one sample in a study of T cells after yellow fever vaccination. MiXCR, applied by TCRdb to the 5' RACE reads, yields one record per CDR3 protein. The repertoire consists of approximately 550,000 distinct CDR3 sequences, with about 13% occurring once and the leading ten covering over 11%. This specimen was PBMCs, taken on the day of the yellow fever booster vaccination. All receptors come from a man aged 30 to 39 who received the YFV17D yellow fever vaccine. Both conserved end residues are part of each CDR3. The order of the fields is clone size, J gene, V gene, CDR3 protein. Clone size, where shown, is once, few, many, or a class for clones that have expanded.

.	TRBJ2-1	TRBV29-1	CSVRSDEQFF
few	TRBJ2-7	TRBV20-1	CSAIPPFSGLGDEQYF
.	TRBJ1-5	TRBV4-2	CASSQVGVDQPQHF
.	TRBJ1-1	TRBV20-1	CCADRGAEAFF
few	TRBJ1-3	TRBV6-5	CASTSTGERTLAGNTIYF
few	TRBJ2-7	TRBV11-2	CASSSPLAGVYEQYF
few	TRBJ1-2	TRBV27	CASSLSGQRRDGYTF
.	TRBJ2-7	TRBV12-3/TRBV12-4	CASRASSGSYEQYF
many	TRBJ2-5	TRBV15	CASRAGGGETQYF
few	TRBJ2-7	TRBV6-1	CATQRDSSGGEQYF
few	TRBJ2-3	TRBV30	CAWRARLRTDTQYF
few	TRBJ2-3	TRBV20-1	CSAYRPEGEFTDTQYF
.	TRBJ2-2	TRBV4-3	CASSQDKWAGELFF
.	TRBJ2-1	TRBV5-5	CASSLSAGLAGGEQFF
few	TRBJ2-1	TRBV3-1	CASSQVLTSGRLEGFF
few	TRBJ2-7	TRBV21-1	CASSPTTGPYEQYF
.	TRBJ1-5	TRBV20-1	CSASSPWAQHF
.	TRBJ2-7	TRBV29-1	CSVNKRDEQYF
few	TRBJ2-7	TRBV24-1	CATSDRTAGYEQYF
.	TRBJ2-3	TRBV5-1	CASSLSRNTSTDTQYF
.	TRBJ2-1	TRBV4-3	CASSQDRSINEQFF
many	TRBJ2-7	TRBV7-9	CASSLALTSSYEQYF
.	TRBJ1-4	TRBV5-1	CASSLSQGYATNEKLFF
.	TRBJ2-7	TRBV20-1	CSASRSREQYF
few	TRBJ1-3	TRBV7-9	CASSPRRLQNSGNTIYF
.	TRBJ2-2	TRBV11-2	CASSLEGGYGTNTGELFF
.	TRBJ2-2	TRBV19	CASSPSAPRAGELFF
.	TRBJ2-7	TRBV9	CASSGWEEYEQYF
.	TRBJ1-3	TRBV28	CASSLTGGFGNTIYF
.	TRBJ2-5	TRBV28	CASSRGGEETQYF
few	TRBJ2-1	TRBV19	CASSISGDPHEQFF
.	TRBJ2-3	TRBV7-2	CASSLGRTGFTDTQYF
.	TRBJ2-1	TRBV19	CASSPVAGDYNEQFF
.	TRBJ1-2	TRBV7-6	CASSPSSGQPLGYTF
.	TRBJ2-7	TRBV6-1	CASTSREGAYEQYF
.	TRBJ2-2	TRBV7-3	CASSSSGVWTGELFF
.	TRBJ2-3	TRBV7-2	CASSVGLAGDTQYF
few	TRBJ1-6	TRBV7-9	CASSTGSSYNSPLHF
few	TRBJ1-1	TRBV5-1	CASSLDGFTEAFF
.	TRBJ2-3	TRBV5-4	CASSPGAGGFTDTQYF
few	TRBJ2-7	TRBV4-2	CASSQEARGHYEQYF
few	TRBJ2-7	TRBV18	CASSVAGAKYEQYF
few	TRBJ2-7	TRBV7-2	CASSLIRGYEQYF
few	TRBJ2-3	TRBV10-2	CASNILAGEDTQYF
few	TRBJ2-1	TRBV20-1	CSAREFSYNEQFF
.	TRBJ2-2	TRBV10-3	CAISELAGAGELFF
few	TRBJ2-5	TRBV6-5	CASSYSPSGIQETQYF
few	TRBJ2-1	TRBV6-2/TRBV6-3	CASTFAVYTEQFF
.	TRBJ2-3	TRBV28	CASNQRNRNVKQYF
few	TRBJ2-7	TRBV24-1	CATSDVTGLGEQYF
.	TRBJ2-1	TRBV4-3	CASSQVLAHDNEQFF
few	TRBJ2-1	TRBV5-1	CASSLAPSDNEQFF
many	TRBJ2-7	TRBV18	CASSPDRSSYEQYF
few	TRBJ2-1	TRBV12-3/TRBV12-4	CASSFFPGNNEQFF